This T cell receptor beta chain was sequenced for a study of blood T cells in healthy people across ages. Losses at the gene ends were 5 bases for V and 6 bases for J; bases not matched to a gene: 5. CDR1 and CDR2 from the germline V gene are SQVTM and ANQGSEA. The CDR3 has 13 residues. The authors ran a second PCR of 7 to 11 cycles using a sample-barcoded 5' primer and a J-beta primer mix. MiXCR was run by TCRdb on the 5' RACE reads, yielding one entry per CDR3 protein. The table includes about 800,000 distinct CDR3 sequences, approximately 25% detected once. Study-wide results and caveats: Fewer expanded clones and more diversity marked long-lived versus aged donors.

Regarding this clonotype: The antigen remains undetermined.

The sample was also linked to a second study, of T cells of mothers and their children. That publication notes: Per mother, over 8 million TCR beta CDR3 reads were obtained; per child, about 3.3 million. In related and unrelated pairs alike, thymic selection shapes TCR recombination output, with inherited differences minor.

The source material was blood. This chain links TRBV29-1 with TRBJ1-4; 8 bases are a match to TRBD1. This receptor was obtained from a boy aged 5 to 17 in good health. The CDR3 DNA follows: TGCAGCGTTTCGACAGGGGTTGATGAAAAACTGTTTTTT. The encoded protein is CSVSTGVDEKLFF.